The present entry profiles one T cell receptor beta chain with its context. This sample also contains other DNA sequences that code for the same CDR3. Profiled with immunoSEQ multiplex PCR; TCRdb holds only in-frame clones, not every one. In the table there are 550,000 to 750,000 clones, around 95% of which are singletons. These data belong to a study of shared clonotypes between healthy human individuals. Trimming stripped 0 bases from V and 5 bases from J, with 11 bases between. CDR3 length equals 14 residues. CDR1 and CDR2 (germline): SGDLS, YYNGEE. Naivety among CD8 cells was defined by CD45RO negativity and positive CCR7 selection, thereby excluding terminally differentiated effector memory CD45RA+ cells.

This chain joins TRBV9 and TRBJ1-1; D possibly corresponds to TRBD1 (5 bases). The sample was naive CD8+ T cells sorted from blood. The receptor was derived from a woman aged 25-40 years in good health. The CDR3 loop is CASSVDGGGTEAFF. The CDR3 DNA reads TGTGCCAGCAGCGTAGATGGGGGAGGGACTGAAGCTTTCTTT.